This T cell receptor (beta chain) was sequenced during a study of OX40 agonist ivuxolimab in advanced cancers. About the research overall: At doses from 0.01 to 10 mg/kg, patients were given intravenous ivuxolimab every 2 weeks.

Worth noting for this clone: Its antigen is unidentified.

Study-wide points: There was clonal expansion of CD4+ and CD8+ blood T cells by week 6 at 0.1 to 3.0 mg/kg. Researchers did not establish what antigens the expanded peripheral T cells target.

Generated by immunoSEQ multiplex PCR, the TCRdb table keeps only in-frame clones and is missing some. The sample records 55,000 to 80,000 clones, around 86% being singletons. Samples of blood were obtained at baseline, on cycle 4 day 1, and on cycle 7 day 1. Germline V CDR1 and CDR2: SGHRS, YFSETQ. CDR3 length equals 14 residues. After removal of 1 base from V and 5 bases from J, the junction contained 3 bases not matched to a gene. The sequence came from an adult with an advanced solid tumor such as melanoma, head and neck, liver or kidney cancer. Sample: CD4+ or CD8+ T cells sorted from blood, taken in a trial of the OX40 agonist ivuxolimab. The chain links TRBV5-1 to TRBJ2-1, with 7 bases fitting TRBD2. For the CDR3, the DNA is TGCGCCAGCAGCTTGATGCTAGCGGACAATGAGCAGTTCTTC. Its translation is CASSLMLADNEQFF.